This TCR beta chain was sequenced in a study of blood T cell repertoires in COVID-19. As for the study in general: PBMCs, B-cell-depleted T cells, or T cells provided the cDNA or gDNA that made up the material.

Followed longitudinally, the Seattle patients had been enrolled during active infection. Original processing methods: Estimated nucleated cell counts came from reference gene primer amplification. The protocol was immunoSEQ multiplex PCR, while the TCRdb copy is restricted to in-frame clones and leaves out a portion. V, J and clone size are taken as reported in that table, and D and trimming were inferred from the DNA itself. There are 95,000 to 120,000 clones in the sample; more than 70% occur only once, and more than 5% lies in the top ten. V lost 11 bases, J lost 3 bases, and 9 bases stayed unmatched. The CDR3 covers 14 residues. The V gene's germline CDR1 is LNHDA and CDR2 SQIVND (reference sequence).

This receptor was obtained from a woman aged 55-69 years with COVID-19, enrolled during active disease. The J gene is TRBJ2-2, the V gene TRBV19; 7 nucleotides agree with TRBD2. Sequencing was performed on peripheral blood. The CDR3 here is CASNGGGYTGELFF. CDR3 coding DNA: TGTGCCTCAAATGGCGGGGGATACACCGGGGAGCTGTTTTTT.